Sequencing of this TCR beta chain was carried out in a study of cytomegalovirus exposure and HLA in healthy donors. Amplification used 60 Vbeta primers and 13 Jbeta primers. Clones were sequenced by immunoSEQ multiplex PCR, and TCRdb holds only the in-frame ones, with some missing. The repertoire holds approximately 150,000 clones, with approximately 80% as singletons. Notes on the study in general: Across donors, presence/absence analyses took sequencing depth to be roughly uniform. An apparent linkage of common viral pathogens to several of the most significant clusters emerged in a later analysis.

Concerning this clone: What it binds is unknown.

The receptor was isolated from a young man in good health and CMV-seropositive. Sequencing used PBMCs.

The CDR3 region has the DNA TGTGCCAGCAGTTCCGAGACAGCTATTAACTATGGCTACACCTTC. Residues: CASSSETAINYGYTF. The V gene is TRBV28, the J gene TRBJ1-2; TRBD1 might be the D (5 bases). Germline values: CDR1 MDHEN, CDR2 SYDVKM. The CDR3 consists of 15 residues. V lost 4 bases and J lost 1, with 13 bases in between.